The 23 T cell receptor beta chains in this list originate from one sample, sequenced in a study of CD8 T cells in Susac syndrome. RNA, at roughly 0.5 to 1 ug, was reverse transcribed with random hexamers. TCRdb re-derived calls from the immunoSEQ multiplex PCR reads in MiXCR, one entry per CDR3 protein. The sample holds 160,000 or so distinct CDR3 sequences, roughly 94% seen once. Material for sequencing was CD4+ T cells from PBMCs. These receptors all stem from a human donor with Susac syndrome.

The rearrangement links TRBV6-5 to TRBJ1-6; no firm D call. Germline CDR1 and CDR2: MNHEY and SVGAGI. The V and J ends lost 2 bases and 9 bases respectively, with 17 bases between them. The CDR3 runs 16 residues. The CDR3: CASSYGGSPLRSPLHF. The CDR3 nucleotides are TGTGCCAGCAGTTACGGAGGGTCTCCCTTGCGTTCACCCCTCCACTTT.

This chain joins TRBV20-1 and TRBJ2-7; perhaps D is TRBD1 or TRBD2 (5 bases each). V was pared by 5 bases and J by 3 bases, with 11 bases between. This CDR3 has 12 residues. CDR1 DFQATT and CDR2 SNEGSKA come from the germline V gene (reference sequence). As DNA, the CDR3 is TGCAGTGCTTGGGACCCCGTCTACGAGCAGTACTTC. It specifies CSAWDPVYEQYF.

The chain carries TRBV5-4 and TRBJ2-3; 10 bases fit TRBD2. The V segment lost 0 bases and the J segment 4 bases; nucleotides outside the gene matches: 2. There are 15 residues in the CDR3. Germline CDR1 SGHNT, CDR2 YYREEE (reference sequence). This CDR3 is CASSLAAGGADTQYF. CDR3 nucleotides: TGTGCCAGCAGCTTGGCAGCGGGGGGGGCAGATACGCAGTATTTT.

V gene TRBV18 combines with J gene TRBJ2-6; D unresolved. Between the trimmed V and J ends, which lost 6 bases and 0 bases, there was a span of 18 bases. This CDR3 spans 18 amino acids. The germline V gene has CDR1 KGHSH and CDR2 LQKENI. The chain's CDR3 is CASSPSALQGSGANVLTF. The CDR3 coding sequence is TGTGCCAGCTCCCCCTCGGCTTTACAAGGCTCTGGGGCCAACGTCCTGACTTTC.

This clonotype was recorded only once. The chain combines TRBV3-1 with TRBJ2-3; 8 bases are a match to TRBD1. The V gene end was trimmed by 5 bases and the J gene end by 0 bases; junction bases not matched to a gene: 4. The CDR3 spans 15 residues. Germline V gene data show CDR1 as LGHDT and CDR2 as YNNKEL (reference sequence). CDR3 bases: TGTGCCAGCAGCTCCTGGACAGGGAGCACAGATACGCAGTATTTT. This codes for CASSSWTGSTDTQYF.

CDR3: CASSPSAGGNYEQYF. The CDR3 nucleotides are TGTGCCAGCTCACCTTCAGCGGGGGGGAACTACGAGCAGTACTTC. The chain is built from TRBV18 and TRBJ2-7, with 10 bases identical to TRBD2. This CDR3 is built from 15 residues. The germline CDR1 and CDR2 sequences are KGHSH and LQKENI. J was trimmed by 3 bases and V by 3 bases; bases with no gene match: 5. The whole variable domain, filled in from reference TRBV18 and TRBJ2-7, reads NAGVMQNPRHLVRRRGQEARLRCSPMKGHSHVYWYRQLPEEGLKFMVYLQKENIIDESGMPKERFSAEFPKEGPSILRIQQVVRGDSAAYFCASSPSAGGNYEQYFGPGTRLTVT.

The chain's CDR3 is CSVRQGTSTEAFF. DNA of the CDR3: TGCAGCGTAAGACAGGGGACAAGTACTGAAGCTTTCTTT. The rearrangement joins TRBV29-1 to TRBJ1-1; 8 bases fit TRBD1. Trimming at V came to 6 bases and at J to 5 bases, leaving 8 bases not matched to a gene. The CDR3 totals 13 residues. The germline gives CDR1 SQVTM, CDR2 ANQGSEA.

The CDR3: CSDTSGGTDTQYF. The CDR3 DNA sequence: TGCAGCGACACTAGCGGGGGGACAGATACGCAGTATTTT. The rearrangement uses TRBV29-1 and TRBJ2-3; 12 bases agree with TRBD2. CDR1 and CDR2 from the germline V gene are SQVTM and ANQGSEA. The V and J ends lost 7 bases and 3 bases, in that order; junction bases with no gene match: 2. There are 13 residues in the CDR3.

The J gene is TRBJ1-1, the V gene TRBV29-1; D gene unclear. V was pared by 1 base and J by 0 bases, with 3 bases between. This CDR3 region has 12 residues. Germline CDR1 is SQVTM and CDR2 is ANQGSEA. The CDR3 DNA sequence: TGCAGCGTTGAAGTAATGAACACTGAAGCTTTCTTT. Residues: CSVEVMNTEAFF.

The rearrangement links TRBV6-4 to TRBJ2-3; 10 nucleotides line up with TRBD2. This CDR3 region has 15 residues. The germline V gene encodes CDR1 MRHNA and CDR2 SNTAGT. J gave up 4 bases and V 2 bases, and 3 bases lay outside the gene matches. The CDR3 DNA is TGTGCCAGCAGTGACAGCGGGGGGGCCCCAGATACGCAGTATTTT. It is translated as CASSDSGGAPDTQYF.

The V and J genes are TRBV27 and TRBJ1-2, with 10 bases lining up with TRBD1. The germline V gene has CDR1 MNHEY and CDR2 SMNVEV (reference sequence). The CDR3 is 15 amino acids. V shed 5 bases and J 4 bases; nucleotides not matched to a gene: 7. CDR3 in amino acids: CASSRSGQGIYGYTF. In nucleotides, the CDR3 is TGTGCCAGCAGTAGATCGGGACAGGGGATCTATGGCTACACCTTC.

The gene calls are TRBV29-1 and TRBJ2-5; a possible D gene is TRBD1 (6 bases). The CDR3 spans 14 residues. CDR1 and CDR2 from the germline V gene are SQVTM and ANQGSEA. V was clipped by 4 bases and J by 2 bases, with 14 bases between them. CDR3 loop: CSVAWGQVQETQYF. The CDR3 coding sequence is TGCAGCGTTGCCTGGGGGCAGGTACAAGAGACCCAGTACTTC.

The CDR3 reads CASRGDEAGQYF. CDR3 nucleotide sequence: TGTGCCAGCAGAGGCGACGAGGCGGGGCAGTACTTC. The V call is TRBV2, the J call TRBJ2-7; D is perhaps TRBD2 (5 bases). This CDR3 contains 12 residues. V was shortened by 6 bases and J by 9 bases, with 15 bases between the two germline ends. The germline CDR1 and CDR2 sequences are SNHLY and FYNNEI.

The genes are TRBV7-3 and TRBJ2-3, with 7 bases fitting TRBD1. V lost 6 bases, J lost 9 bases, and 3 bases stayed unmatched. Germline V gene data show CDR1 as SGHTA and CDR2 as FQGTGA. The CDR3 spans 11 residues. The CDR3 coding sequence is TGTGCCAGCAGTCAACAGGGGACGCAGTATTTT. Translating gives CASSQQGTQYF.

The rearrangement uses TRBV29-1 and TRBJ2-1; D is unclear. The CDR3 extends over 13 amino acids. Trimming took 3 bases from V and 6 from J, leaving 12 bases between them. The germline V gene has CDR1 SQVTM and CDR2 ANQGSEA. CDR3 residues: CSVDRAVGNEQFF. CDR3 DNA: TGCAGCGTTGATCGCGCAGTTGGCAATGAGCAGTTCTTC.

J is TRBJ2-5 and V is TRBV3-1; maybe TRBD2 (6 bases). Trimming stripped 2 bases from V and 13 bases from J, with 20 bases between. The germline V gene has CDR1 LGHDT and CDR2 YNNKEL (reference sequence). CDR3 length: 14 residues. DNA for the CDR3: TGTGCCAGCAGCCAACCCGGTCCTAGCGCGGCGGTGTACTTC. This gives the protein CASSQPGPSAAVYF.

The chain links TRBV3-1 to TRBJ2-7; 9 bases match TRBD2. CDR3 length: 15 amino acids. Germline V CDR1 and CDR2: LGHDT, YNNKEL (reference sequence). Trimming took 3 bases from V and 2 from J; bases not matched to a gene: 5. The CDR3 loop is CASSQASGKAYEQYF. The CDR3 DNA reads TGTGCCAGCAGCCAGGCTAGCGGGAAAGCCTACGAGCAGTACTTC.

The CDR3 nucleotides read TGTGCCAGCAGTTCGACTAGCGGGGGGGTGGAGACCCAGTACTTC. It specifies CASSSTSGGVETQYF. The chain carries TRBV6-2 or TRBV6-3 and TRBJ2-5, with 14 bases lining up with TRBD2. V lost 4 bases, J lost 5 bases, and 3 bases stayed unmatched. Germline V gene lookup returns CDR1 MNHEY and CDR2 SVGEGT. The CDR3 runs to 15 residues.

The chain combines TRBV6-5 with TRBJ2-4; TRBD2 is a possible D gene (5 bases). Germline V CDR1 and CDR2: MNHEY, SVGAGI. Trimming took off 6 bases at V and 3 bases at J, with 15 bases between the two ends. This CDR3 has 15 residues. DNA for the CDR3: TGTGCCAGCAGCCCGTTGGTTCGGGACAAAAACATTCAGTACTTC. Protein product: CASSPLVRDKNIQYF.

This chain joins TRBV10-3 and TRBJ2-1; 10 bases map to TRBD1. With V trimmed by 5 bases and J by 1 base, 5 bases remained unmatched. This CDR3 has 16 residues. Germline V gives CDR1 ENHRY, CDR2 SYGVKD. CDR3 in DNA: TGTGCCATCAGTCCGACAGGGGGCGGGTCCTACAATGAGCAGTTCTTC. It yields the protein CAISPTGGGSYNEQFF.

The chain uses TRBV20-1 and TRBJ2-4; TRBD1 might be the D (5 bases). The CDR3 covers 13 residues. Germline V gene data show CDR1 as DFQATT and CDR2 as SNEGSKA (reference sequence). The V gene lost 3 bases and the J gene lost 5 bases, with 11 bases spanning the gap. The CDR3 DNA follows: TGCAGTGCTAGGAGCCAGGGTCAAAACATTCAGTACTTC. Protein sequence: CSARSQGQNIQYF.

V and J are TRBV12-3 or TRBV12-4 and TRBJ2-2; 11 positions agree with TRBD2. The CDR3 covers 20 residues. V was pared by 6 bases and J by 3 bases, with 18 bases of the junction left unmatched. Written as DNA, the CDR3 is TGTGCCAGCAGCCCTAGGGTAGCGGGGGGGACGGTGGTATACACCGGGGAGCTGTTTTTT. Its translation: CASSPRVAGGTVVYTGELFF.

The chain recombines TRBV2 with TRBJ1-5, with 9 bases fitting TRBD1. Germline-derived CDR1 and CDR2 are SNHLY and FYNNEI. This CDR3 spans 14 amino acids. The V gene end was trimmed by 6 bases and the J gene end by 6 bases; junction bases not matched to a gene: 6. CDR3 residues: CASRGDRASQPQHF. CDR3 nucleotide sequence: TGTGCCAGCAGGGGGGACAGGGCAAGTCAGCCCCAGCATTTT. Looking up the rest from reference TRBV2 and TRBJ1-5 gives the full variable domain: EPEVTQTPSHQVTQMGQEVILRCVPISNHLYFYWYRQILGQKVEFLVSFYNNEISEKSEIFDDQFSVERPDGSNFTLKIRSTKLEDSAMYFCASRGDRASQPQHFGDGTRLSIL.